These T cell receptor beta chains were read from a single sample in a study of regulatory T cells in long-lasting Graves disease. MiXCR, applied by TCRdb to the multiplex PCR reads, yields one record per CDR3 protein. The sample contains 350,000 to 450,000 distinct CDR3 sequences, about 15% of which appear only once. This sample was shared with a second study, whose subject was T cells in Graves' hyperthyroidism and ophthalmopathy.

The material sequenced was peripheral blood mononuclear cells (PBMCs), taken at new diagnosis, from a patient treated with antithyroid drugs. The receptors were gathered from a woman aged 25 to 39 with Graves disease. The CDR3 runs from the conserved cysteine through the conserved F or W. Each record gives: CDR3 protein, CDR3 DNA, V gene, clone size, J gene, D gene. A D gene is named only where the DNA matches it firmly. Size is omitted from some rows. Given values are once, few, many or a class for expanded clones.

CDR3: CASSRVGQGETQYF; DNA: TGCGCCAGCAGCCGCGTGGGTCAGGGAGAGACCCAGTACTTC; V: TRBV4-1; size: .; J: TRBJ2-5; D: .
CDR3: CSASGGPSWNTEAFF; DNA: TGCAGTGCGTCAGGGGGCCCGTCTTGGAACACTGAAGCTTTCTTT; V: TRBV20-1; size: .; J: TRBJ1-1; D: TRBD1
CDR3: CASRPSGSVSYEQYF; DNA: TGTGCCAGCAGACCAAGCGGGAGCGTCTCCTACGAGCAGTACTTC; V: TRBV6-1; size: few; J: TRBJ2-7; D: TRBD2
CDR3: CASSLGRGAVNEQFF; DNA: TGTGCCAGCAGTTTGGGCAGGGGGGCGGTCAATGAGCAGTTCTTC; V: TRBV12-3/TRBV12-4; size: few; J: TRBJ2-1; D: .
CDR3: CASSFLTASYEQYF; DNA: TGTGCCAGCAGTTTTCTAACAGCCTCCTACGAGCAGTACTTC; V: TRBV28; size: many; J: TRBJ2-7; D: .
CDR3: CASSSFTIGELFF; DNA: TGTGCCAGCAGTTCCTTCACTATCGGGGAGCTGTTTTTT; V: TRBV12-3/TRBV12-4; size: many; J: TRBJ2-2; D: .
CDR3: CASSFARVGYEQYF; DNA: TGTGCCAGCAGTTTTGCCAGGGTTGGCTACGAGCAGTACTTC; V: TRBV12-3/TRBV12-4; size: many; J: TRBJ2-7; D: .
CDR3: CASSEAGTTDTQYF; DNA: TGTGCCAGCAGTGAAGCGGGAACCACAGATACGCAGTATTTT; V: TRBV6-1; size: .; J: TRBJ2-3; D: .
CDR3: CASSSGRGIPGNTIYF; DNA: TGTGCCAGCAGCTCCGGGAGAGGGATACCTGGAAACACCATATATTTT; V: TRBV7-8; size: many; J: TRBJ1-3; D: .
CDR3: CASSLERKSDTQYF; DNA: TGTGCCAGCAGCTTAGAACGGAAGTCGGATACGCAGTATTTT; V: TRBV11-3; size: once; J: TRBJ2-3; D: .
CDR3: CSARSGHQPQHF; DNA: TGCAGTGCTAGATCGGGGCACCAGCCCCAGCATTTT; V: TRBV20-1; size: .; J: TRBJ1-5; D: .
CDR3: CAWTDSGANVLTF; DNA: TGTGCCTGGACGGACTCTGGGGCCAACGTCCTGACTTTC; V: TRBV30; size: .; J: TRBJ2-6; D: .
CDR3: CASSSTVFNEKLFF; DNA: TGTGCCAGCAGCTCGACAGTGTTTAATGAAAAACTGTTTTTT; V: TRBV7-2; size: many; J: TRBJ1-4; D: .
CDR3: CASSNKVSGLANTGELFF; DNA: TGTGCCAGCAGTAACAAGGTTTCGGGACTAGCAAACACCGGGGAGCTGTTTTTT; V: TRBV28; size: few; J: TRBJ2-2; D: TRBD2
CDR3: CASSSQGDMNTEAFF; DNA: TGCGCCAGCAGCTCCCAAGGGGACATGAACACTGAAGCTTTCTTT; V: TRBV5-1; size: .; J: TRBJ1-1; D: .
CDR3: CASSLVAESSYNEQFF; DNA: TGCGCCAGCAGCTTAGTGGCGGAAAGCTCCTACAATGAGCAGTTCTTC; V: TRBV4-1; size: .; J: TRBJ2-1; D: .
CDR3: CATHPPTANYGYTF; DNA: TGTGCCACCCACCCCCCGACAGCTAACTATGGCTACACCTTC; V: TRBV19; size: .; J: TRBJ1-2; D: .
CDR3: CASATGLYGYTF; DNA: TGTGCCAGCGCGACAGGTCTCTATGGCTACACCTTC; V: TRBV28; size: many; J: TRBJ1-2; D: .
CDR3: CASIKQGTYEQYF; DNA: TGTGCCAGCATCAAACAGGGGACCTACGAGCAGTACTTC; V: TRBV6-1; size: few; J: TRBJ2-7; D: TRBD1
CDR3: CASSASDSEAFF; DNA: TGTGCCAGCAGCGCCTCGGACAGTGAAGCTTTCTTT; V: TRBV9; size: many; J: TRBJ1-1; D: .
CDR3: CASSERRGLGWDEQFF; DNA: TGTGCCAGCAGTGAAAGGAGGGGGCTTGGGTGGGATGAGCAGTTCTTC; V: TRBV2; size: .; J: TRBJ2-1; D: .
CDR3: CATSERETSGANVLTF; DNA: TGTGCCACCAGTGAGAGGGAGACCTCTGGGGCCAACGTCCTGACTTTC; V: TRBV24-1; size: .; J: TRBJ2-6; D: .
CDR3: CTTGAPYNEQFF; DNA: TGTACCACGGGGGCCCCCTACAATGAGCAGTTCTTC; V: TRBV15; size: few; J: TRBJ2-1; D: .
CDR3: CASTPGGSAREQYF; DNA: TGTGCCAGCACCCCGGGCGGGAGCGCCCGGGAGCAGTACTTC; V: TRBV27; size: few; J: TRBJ2-7; D: TRBD2
CDR3: CATSGATGPGANVLTF; DNA: TGTGCCACCAGTGGAGCGACAGGGCCTGGGGCCAACGTCCTGACTTTC; V: TRBV24-1; size: few; J: TRBJ2-6; D: TRBD1
CDR3: CASSPGRDLSYTF; DNA: TGTGCCAGCAGCCCGGGCCGAGACTTAAGCTACACCTTC; V: TRBV5-6; size: few; J: TRBJ1-2; D: .
CDR3: CSASPPTRSGRWDTQYF; DNA: TGCAGTGCTAGCCCACCTACTCGTAGCGGGAGGTGGGATACGCAGTATTTT; V: TRBV20-1; size: few; J: TRBJ2-3; D: TRBD2
CDR3: CASRGGLAGHRETQYF; DNA: TGTGCCAGCAGGGGGGGACTAGCGGGACACCGAGAGACCCAGTACTTC; V: TRBV5-5; size: few; J: TRBJ2-5; D: TRBD2
CDR3: CSVGGTVSYNEQFF; DNA: TGCAGCGTTGGAGGGACAGTCTCCTACAATGAGCAGTTCTTC; V: TRBV29-1; size: many; J: TRBJ2-1; D: TRBD1
CDR3: CASSWRAGAGDTQYF; DNA: TGTGCCAGCAGTTGGAGAGCGGGAGCGGGAGATACGCAGTATTTT; V: TRBV12-3/TRBV12-4; size: many; J: TRBJ2-3; D: TRBD2
CDR3: CATSRRPGTGGTGELFF; DNA: TGTGCCACCAGCAGACGACCCGGGACAGGGGGCACCGGGGAGCTGTTTTTT; V: TRBV15; size: few; J: TRBJ2-2; D: TRBD1
CDR3: CACSPPGLANEQFF; DNA: TGTGCCTGCAGCCCGCCAGGACTGGCGAATGAGCAGTTCTTC; V: TRBV30; size: few; J: TRBJ2-1; D: .
CDR3: CASSPAGTVYEQYF; DNA: TGTGCCAGTAGTCCCGCGGGTACGGTCTACGAGCAGTACTTC; V: TRBV19; size: few; J: TRBJ2-7; D: .
CDR3: CASSEERASGVDTQYF; DNA: TGTGCCAGCAGTGAAGAGAGGGCTAGCGGGGTAGATACGCAGTATTTT; V: TRBV2; size: few; J: TRBJ2-3; D: TRBD2
CDR3: CASRSGSSQVEQYF; DNA: TGCGCCAGCAGAAGCGGGAGTTCACAAGTCGAGCAGTACTTC; V: TRBV5-1; size: .; J: TRBJ2-7; D: TRBD2
CDR3: CASSPASGSSYNEQFF; DNA: TGTGCCAGCAGCCCAGCTAGCGGGAGTTCCTACAATGAGCAGTTCTTC; V: TRBV5-6; size: .; J: TRBJ2-1; D: TRBD2
CDR3: CASRPDGPRANVLTF; DNA: TGTGCCAGCAGACCCGACGGGCCGCGGGCCAACGTCCTGACTTTC; V: TRBV6-2/TRBV6-3; size: .; J: TRBJ2-6; D: .
CDR3: CAWSGGILTDTQYF; DNA: TGTGCCTGGAGTGGGGGTATTCTCACAGATACGCAGTATTTT; V: TRBV30; size: many; J: TRBJ2-3; D: .
CDR3: CASSPTVSNYGYTF; DNA: TGTGCCAGTAGTCCGACAGTCTCTAACTATGGCTACACCTTC; V: TRBV19; size: .; J: TRBJ1-2; D: .
CDR3: CASRGFGPNEKLFF; DNA: TGTGCCAGCAGGGGATTCGGGCCGAATGAAAAACTGTTTTTT; V: TRBV27; size: many; J: TRBJ1-4; D: .
CDR3: CASSLDGAPTEAFF; DNA: TGCGCCAGCAGCTTAGACGGGGCACCGACTGAAGCTTTCTTT; V: TRBV5-1; size: .; J: TRBJ1-1; D: .
CDR3: CSAREPATSSYNEQFF; DNA: TGCAGTGCTAGAGAGCCCGCCACGAGCTCCTACAATGAGCAGTTCTTC; V: TRBV20-1; size: .; J: TRBJ2-1; D: .
CDR3: CASSDLVGEAGELFF; DNA: TGTGCCAGCAGTGACCTGGTGGGGGAGGCCGGGGAGCTGTTTTTT; V: TRBV2; size: .; J: TRBJ2-2; D: .
CDR3: CSVGSWQAYNEQFF; DNA: TGCAGCGTCGGCTCCTGGCAGGCTTACAATGAGCAGTTCTTC; V: TRBV29-1; size: .; J: TRBJ2-1; D: .
CDR3: CASSPREASGGNTIYF; DNA: TGTGCCAGCTCACCAAGGGAGGCCTCAGGTGGAAACACCATATATTTT; V: TRBV18; size: many; J: TRBJ1-3; D: .
CDR3: CAWSVLAVSTGELFF; DNA: TGTGCCTGGAGTGTATTAGCGGTTTCCACCGGGGAGCTGTTTTTT; V: TRBV30; size: many; J: TRBJ2-2; D: .
CDR3: CASSPGPSIMPEAFF; DNA: TGTGCCAGCAGCCCCGGGCCCTCGATAATGCCTGAAGCTTTCTTT; V: TRBV6-1; size: .; J: TRBJ1-1; D: .
CDR3: CASSSTSGRGKTQYF; DNA: TGTGCCAGCAGCTCGACTAGCGGGAGGGGAAAGACCCAGTACTTC; V: TRBV7-2; size: .; J: TRBJ2-5; D: TRBD2
CDR3: CASSEGGRYEQYF; DNA: TGTGCCAGCAGTGAAGGGGGCAGGTACGAGCAGTACTTC; V: TRBV28; size: many; J: TRBJ2-7; D: TRBD1
CDR3: CASSDVLDTVTGELFF; DNA: TGTGCCAGCAGTGATGTACTGGACACGGTAACCGGGGAGCTGTTTTTT; V: TRBV7-3; size: medium-sized; J: TRBJ2-2; D: .
CDR3: CASRLAGRVGSGANVLTF; DNA: TGTGCCAGCCGACTAGCGGGTAGGGTGGGGTCTGGGGCCAACGTCCTGACTTTC; V: TRBV19; size: few; J: TRBJ2-6; D: TRBD2
CDR3: CAISRDRDDYGYTF; DNA: TGTGCCATCAGTAGGGACAGGGACGATTATGGCTACACCTTC; V: TRBV10-3; size: many; J: TRBJ1-2; D: TRBD1
CDR3: CASSPRGQGHTEAFF; DNA: TGTGCCAGTTCTCCTCGTGGGCAGGGGCACACTGAAGCTTTCTTT; V: TRBV7-3; size: .; J: TRBJ1-1; D: .